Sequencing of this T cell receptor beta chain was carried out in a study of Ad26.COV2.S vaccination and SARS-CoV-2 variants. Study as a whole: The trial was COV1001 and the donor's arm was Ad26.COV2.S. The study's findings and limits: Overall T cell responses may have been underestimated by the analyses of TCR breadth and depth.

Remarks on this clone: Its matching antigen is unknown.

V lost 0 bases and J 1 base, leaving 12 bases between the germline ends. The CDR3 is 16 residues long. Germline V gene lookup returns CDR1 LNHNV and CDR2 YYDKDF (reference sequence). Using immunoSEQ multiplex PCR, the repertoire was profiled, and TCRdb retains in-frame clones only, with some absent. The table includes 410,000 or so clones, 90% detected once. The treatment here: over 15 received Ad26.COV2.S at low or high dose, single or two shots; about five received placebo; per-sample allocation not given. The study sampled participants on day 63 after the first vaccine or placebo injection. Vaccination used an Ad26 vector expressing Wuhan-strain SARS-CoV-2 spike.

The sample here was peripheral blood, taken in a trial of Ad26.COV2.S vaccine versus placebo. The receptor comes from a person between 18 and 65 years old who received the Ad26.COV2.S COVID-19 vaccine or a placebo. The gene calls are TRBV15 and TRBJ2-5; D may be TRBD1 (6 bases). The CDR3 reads CATSRDLRQVQETQYF. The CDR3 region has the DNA TGTGCCACCAGCAGAGATCTTCGACAGGTCCAAGAGACCCAGTACTTC.